Listed here are 21 T cell receptor beta chains from one sample, sequenced in a study of shared clonotypes between healthy human individuals. Sequencing used immunoSEQ multiplex PCR; TCRdb keeps in-frame clones, though not all of them. Among about 1.5 million clones listed, over 95% were seen once. Sequencing input: naive CD4+ T cells sorted from blood. Specified subset: CD45RA+ positively selected. The receptors originated from a man aged 25-45 years in good health.

The chain is built from TRBV7-9 and TRBJ2-1, with 8 bases aligning to TRBD2. V shed 5 bases and J 8 bases; nucleotides not matched to a gene: 14. The CDR3 sequence is 16 residues long. The germline V gene encodes CDR1 SEHNR and CDR2 FQNEAQ (reference sequence). CDR3 loop: CASSARFGLASHEQFF. The CDR3 nucleotides are TGTGCCAGCAGCGCCCGCTTCGGACTAGCCTCGCATGAGCAGTTCTTC.

CDR3 protein: CASNEYRFTGELFF. The CDR3, as DNA: TGTGCCAGCAACGAATACAGATTCACCGGGGAGCTGTTTTTT. The V and J genes are TRBV7-4 and TRBJ2-2; D gene uncertain. The V end was cut by 7 bases, the J end by 4 bases, with 13 bases between. Per germline, CDR1 SGHVT and CDR2 SQSDAQ. The CDR3 is 14 residues long.

This rearrangement joins TRBV5-1 to TRBJ2-3; a weak D match, TRBD2 (6 bases). The CDR3 runs to 16 residues. CDR1 SGHRS and CDR2 YFSETQ come from the germline V gene. V shed 3 bases and J shed 4 bases, with 18 bases lying between them. The CDR3 nucleotides read TGCGCCAGCAGCTCCGAATCAGGGTGGGGGGCAGATACGCAGTATTTT. This translates into CASSSESGWGADTQYF.

V gene TRBV28 combines with J gene TRBJ2-7, with D unresolved. This CDR3 is built from 13 residues. Trimming stripped 0 bases from V and 5 bases from J, with 8 bases between. From germline, CDR1 is MDHEN and CDR2 SYDVKM. CDR3 nucleotides: TGTGCCAGCAGTTTATGGGATGTCGACGAGCAGTACTTC. As protein: CASSLWDVDEQYF. Variable domain in full (rest from reference TRBV28 and TRBJ2-7): DVKVTQSSRYLVKRTGEKVFLECVQDMDHENMFWYRQDPGLGLRLIYFSYDVKMKEKGDIPEGYSVSREKKERFSLILESASTNQTSMYLCASSLWDVDEQYFGPGTRLTVT.

The CDR3 sequence is CASSLSPWDIFTGELFF. The CDR3 DNA reads as TGTGCCAGCAGCTTAAGCCCTTGGGACATCTTCACCGGGGAGCTGTTTTTT. V usage is TRBV7-2 and J usage is TRBJ2-2; possible D gene TRBD1, 6 bases. The CDR3 spans 17 residues. Germline CDR1 and CDR2: SGHTA and FQGNSA. Trimming shortened V by 2 bases and J by 4 bases, and 17 bases separated the two germline ends.

This clone was counted once. The chain carries TRBV4-3 and TRBJ1-1; D remains ambiguous. Germline loops: CDR1 LGHNA, CDR2 YSLEER. This CDR3 is 15 amino acids long. Trimming left V 4 bases short and J 0 bases short, with 12 bases between. CDR3 DNA sequence: TGCGCCAGCAGCCCGGGCGTCTTTATGAACACTGAAGCTTTCTTT. This sequence encodes CASSPGVFMNTEAFF.

This chain uses TRBV5-1 with TRBJ2-5; 10 positions match TRBD2. Germline assignment: CDR1 SGHRS and CDR2 YFSETQ. This CDR3 is built from 15 residues. The trim removed 6 bases at V and 1 base at J, leaving 6 bases unmatched. CDR3 in DNA: TGCGCCAGCAATCCAGCGGGAGGGCCCCAAGAGACCCAGTACTTC. Translating it yields CASNPAGGPQETQYF.

A note on this clone: Other DNA variants within this sample encode the same CDR3. The V call is TRBV7-9, the J call TRBJ1-5, with 7 nucleotides matching TRBD1. CDR1 and CDR2 from the germline V gene are SEHNR and FQNEAQ (reference sequence). The CDR3 is 13 residues long. V shed 5 bases and J 5 bases; nucleotides not matched to a gene: 3. The CDR3 protein is CASSIQGDQPQHF. The CDR3, as DNA: TGTGCCAGCAGCATCCAGGGGGATCAGCCCCAGCATTTT.

The rearrangement links TRBV28 to TRBJ1-2; perhaps TRBD1 as D (5 bases). CDR3 length: 14 residues. Trimming left V 4 bases short and J 2 bases short, with 11 bases between. In germline, CDR1 is MDHEN, CDR2 SYDVKM. CDR3 sequence (DNA): TGTGCCAGCAGTTCCGGGACTCTAAACTATGGCTACACCTTC. As protein: CASSSGTLNYGYTF.

This clone was counted a single time. The rearrangement links TRBV5-1 to TRBJ2-7, with 8 bases matching TRBD1. The CDR3 runs 16 residues. V shed 4 bases and J 2 bases; nucleotides not matched to a gene: 11. From germline, CDR1 is SGHRS and CDR2 YFSETQ. CDR3 nucleotides: TGCGCCAGCAGCCCCCGGCCGGACAGGGACCCCTACGAGCAGTACTTC. Translated, it gives CASSPRPDRDPYEQYF.

The chain is built from TRBV4-3 and TRBJ2-7; D perhaps matches TRBD2 (6 bases). The V gene lost 0 bases and the J gene lost 2 bases, with 14 bases spanning the gap. The CDR3 totals 16 residues. The germline V gene encodes CDR1 LGHNA and CDR2 YSLEER. The CDR3 bases are TGCGCCAGCAGCCAAGACTGGGACTTGAGGGCCTACGAGCAGTACTTC. Translated, it gives CASSQDWDLRAYEQYF.

The chain has TRBV7-8 and TRBJ1-1; 9 bases line up with TRBD1. Germline CDR1 and CDR2: SGHVS and FQNEAQ. Trimming cost V 5 bases and J 4 bases; bases outside gene matches: 20. This CDR3 contains 19 residues. The chain's CDR3 is CASSASRTGAGRYGTEAFF. In DNA, the CDR3 is TGTGCCAGCAGCGCCTCGAGGACAGGGGCTGGACGGTACGGCACTGAAGCTTTCTTT.

This clone was recorded once. The V gene is TRBV4-1, the J gene TRBJ2-2; TRBD1 or TRBD2 may be the D gene (5 bases each). From germline, CDR1 is MGHRA and CDR2 YSYEKL. Trimming cost V 1 base and J 2 bases, with 14 bases left between them. The length of the CDR3 is 17 residues. The chain's CDR3 is CASSQVPGTGNTGELFF. Written as DNA, the CDR3 is TGCGCCAGCAGCCAAGTCCCTGGGACGGGTAACACCGGGGAGCTGTTTTTT.

The rearrangement joins TRBV6-1 to TRBJ2-1, with D perhaps TRBD2 (5 bases). V was trimmed by 6 bases and J by 4 bases, leaving 16 bases between them. Germline CDR1 and CDR2: MNHNS and SASEGT. The CDR3 consists of 15 residues. CDR3 nucleotide sequence: TGTGCCAGCAGCGCAAACCCTTCGGGGTACAATGAGCAGTTCTTC. This encodes CASSANPSGYNEQFF.

As regards this clone: Other DNA sequences of this sample code for an identical CDR3. The V and J genes are TRBV4-1 and TRBJ2-1; D is unclear. V lost 7 bases and J 4 bases, leaving 14 bases between the germline ends. Germline V CDR1 and CDR2: MGHRA, YSYEKL. This CDR3 region has 14 residues. In DNA form, the CDR3 reads TGCGCCAGCAAGCCTGGCTCCAGTTACAATGAGCAGTTCTTC. Amino acid sequence: CASKPGSSYNEQFF.

The chain joins TRBV10-3 to TRBJ1-5; D possibly corresponds to TRBD1 (5 bases). Trimming took 5 bases from V and 2 from J, leaving 13 bases between them. The length of the CDR3 is 15 residues. Germline V gene lookup returns CDR1 ENHRY and CDR2 SYGVKD. The CDR3 DNA is TGTGCCATCAGTATGCCGGGCAGGGGCAATCAGCCCCAGCATTTT. The encoded protein is CAISMPGRGNQPQHF.

This chain uses TRBV9 with TRBJ1-2; D call uncertain. CDR3 length: 13 amino acids. Germline CDR1 and CDR2: SGDLS and YYNGEE. Trimming pared 3 bases from V and 0 bases from J, leaving 6 bases between. Here the CDR3 DNA reads TGTGCCAGCAGCGCACGTGCTAACTATGGCTACACCTTC. Protein product: CASSARANYGYTF.

V is TRBV5-1 and J is TRBJ1-3, with no clear D. This CDR3 region has 13 residues. Germline V lookup: CDR1 SGHRS, CDR2 YFSETQ. CDR3 sequence (DNA): TGCGCAAGTGCCCAGGACTCTGGAAACACCATATATTTT. The encoded protein is CASAQDSGNTIYF.

The CDR3 loop reads CASSLGTGGNTGELFF. Here the CDR3 DNA reads TGCGCCAGCAGCTTGGGGACAGGGGGGAACACCGGGGAGCTGTTTTTT. The chain employs TRBV5-1 and TRBJ2-2; 10 bases align to TRBD1. V gave up 0 bases and J gave up 1 base; unmatched junction bases: 0. Germline V gene sequence: CDR1 SGHRS, CDR2 YFSETQ. The CDR3 is made up of 16 amino acids.

V and J are TRBV6-5 and TRBJ1-4, with a weak D call TRBD1 (5 bases). Trimming took 7 bases from V and 3 from J, leaving 15 bases between them. The germline V gene encodes CDR1 MNHEY and CDR2 SVGAGI. The CDR3 spans 15 residues. The CDR3 region has the DNA TGTGCCAGCACCAACACGGGGGGACCTAATGAAAAACTGTTTTTT. Its protein product is CASTNTGGPNEKLFF.

The chain combines TRBV10-3 with TRBJ2-2; 12 bases align to TRBD2. The CDR3 covers 22 residues. V shed 4 bases and J 4 bases; nucleotides not matched to a gene: 22. Germline loops: CDR1 ENHRY, CDR2 SYGVKD. The CDR3 loop reads CAISGWRGASGTSGLGTGELFF. CDR3 bases: TGTGCCATCAGTGGTTGGCGGGGAGCCAGCGGGACTAGCGGGTTGGGCACCGGGGAGCTGTTTTTT.